The 6 T cell receptor beta chains in this list originate from one sample, sequenced in a study of cytomegalovirus exposure and HLA in healthy donors. Primers included in the PCR were 60 Vbeta and 13 Jbeta primers. The protocol was immunoSEQ multiplex PCR, while the TCRdb copy is restricted to in-frame clones and leaves out a portion. The sample lists around 150,000 clones; more than 70% were seen once. Material for sequencing was PBMCs. These receptors were taken from a male donor in good health and CMV-seropositive.

The table lists this clone with a few counts. J is TRBJ1-4 and V is TRBV11-3; 9 bases map to TRBD1. There are 14 residues in the CDR3. Germline lookup yields CDR1 SGHNT and CDR2 YENEEA. The junction had 6 bases not matched to a gene; V was cut back by 5 bases and J by 8 bases. The CDR3 sequence: CASSQGQGGEKLFF. CDR3 DNA sequence: TGTGCCAGCAGCCAGGGACAGGGTGGAGAAAAACTGTTTTTT.

The rearrangement joins TRBV28 to TRBJ2-3; 8 positions agree with TRBD2. Germline V gives CDR1 MDHEN, CDR2 SYDVKM. CDR3 length: 14 residues. Trimming took 7 bases from V and 2 from J; bases not matched to a gene: 5. CDR3 residues: CASNSAGVTDTQYF. The CDR3 DNA follows: TGTGCCAGCAACTCAGCGGGGGTCACAGATACGCAGTATTTT.

This chain connects TRBV9 to TRBJ2-1, with TRBD2 matching 8 bases. This CDR3 is built from 13 residues. V gave up 1 base and J gave up 7 bases; unmatched junction bases: 1. Germline values: CDR1 SGDLS, CDR2 YYNGEE. The DNA for the CDR3 is TGTGCCAGCAGCGTATCTAGCGGGAATGAGCAGTTCTTC. It specifies CASSVSSGNEQFF. The full variable domain, in which reference TRBV9 and TRBJ2-1 provide the parts outside the CDR3, is DSGVTQTPKHLITATGQRVTLRCSPRSGDLSVYWYQQSLDQGLQFLIQYYNGEERAKGNILERFSAQQFPDLHSELNLSSLELGDSALYFCASSVSSGNEQFFGPGTRLTVL.

The rearrangement uses TRBV19 and TRBJ2-7; no definite D call. The CDR3 has 14 amino acids. Trimming stripped 3 bases from V and 2 bases from J, with 11 bases between. In germline, CDR1 is LNHDA, CDR2 SQIVND (reference sequence). CDR3 loop: CASSIPAIPYEQYF. CDR3 DNA: TGTGCCAGTAGTATTCCTGCTATCCCCTACGAGCAGTACTTC.

V usage is TRBV13 and J usage is TRBJ2-7; TRBD1 matches at 9 bases. Looked up from germline, CDR1 is PRHDT and CDR2 is FYEKMQ (reference sequence). With 7 bases clipped from V and 5 bases from J, the junction kept 15 bases outside the gene matches. This CDR3 region has 16 residues. Here the CDR3 DNA reads TGTGCCAGCACCTTGGGGAAGGGGACAGGGCCCAACGAGCAGTACTTC. Its protein product is CASTLGKGTGPNEQYF.

The V call is TRBV29-1, the J call TRBJ2-5; 10 bases match TRBD1. The germline V gene encodes CDR1 SQVTM and CDR2 ANQGSEA. This CDR3 is 13 amino acids long. J lost 5 bases, V lost 2 bases, and 2 bases had no gene match. The DNA for the CDR3 is TGCAGCGTTGAAAGGACAGGGGGTGAGACCCAGTACTTC. This translates into CSVERTGGETQYF.